The text below deals with one T cell receptor (beta chain). The record originates from a study of blood T cell repertoires in COVID-19. At the level of the study: Specimens from acute and convalescent COVID-19 originated in the United States, Italy and Spain. Nucleic acid was either cDNA or gDNA, and it came from T cells, B-cell-depleted T cells, or PBMCs.

The CDR3 runs 15 residues. V lost 0 bases, J lost 3 bases, and 12 bases lay in between. Germline CDR1 is SGHKS and CDR2 is YYEKEE (reference sequence). Authors' data handling: Estimates of nucleated cell counts were drawn from the amplification of reference gene primers. Data came from immunoSEQ multiplex PCR; TCRdb stores just in-frame clones and leaves some out. That table is the source of V, J and clone size, and D and trimming were worked out from the DNA. The repertoire holds 95,000 to 150,000 clones, with approximately 80% as singletons. The gene calls are TRBV5-5 and TRBJ1-2; D might be TRBD1 (5 bases). Sequenced: peripheral blood. The sequence came from a woman in her 70s with acute or convalescent COVID-19. CDR3 protein: CASSLEISRDYGYTF. The CDR3 nucleotides are TGTGCCAGCAGCTTGGAGATTAGCAGGGACTATGGCTACACCTTC.